The present entry profiles one T cell receptor (beta chain) with its context. The data were taken from a study of blood T cell repertoires in COVID-19. Study-wide background: The origin of the acute and convalescent COVID-19 samples was the United States, Italy and Spain. Sample material is recorded as cDNA or gDNA derived from T cells, B-cell-depleted T cells, or PBMCs.

Methods used by the authors: For nucleated cells, counts were estimated from reference gene primer amplification. Method: immunoSEQ multiplex PCR; TCRdb's copy keeps in-frame clones and lacks some. V, J and clone size are those of that table, while D and trimming were read from the DNA. In the table there are around 100,000 clones, roughly 80% of which are singletons. There are 12 residues in the CDR3. V lost 5 bases to trimming and J lost 4 bases; unmatched junction nucleotides: 1. CDR1 is GTSNPN and CDR2 is SVGIG in the germline V gene (reference sequence). Sequenced: peripheral blood. The TCR was taken from a man in his 70s with active or convalescent COVID-19. V usage is TRBV30 and J usage is TRBJ1-4, with TRBD1 identical over 7 bases. The CDR3 reads CAWGTVNEKLFF. Here the CDR3 DNA reads TGTGCCTGGGGGACAGTTAATGAAAAACTGTTTTTT.